Sequencing of this T cell receptor beta chain was carried out in a study of cytomegalovirus exposure and HLA in healthy donors. Study-wide background: Genotyping showed 70% to 90% of 300 to 450 donors falling in the Caucasian-associated ancestry cluster. Points from the study as a whole: An analysis that came later showed most CMV-associated TCR beta chains appearing HLA-restricted. Sequencing had likely introduced a cluster of highly shared sequence variants as an artifact.

The CDR3 runs to 14 residues. V lost 4 bases, J lost 6 bases, and 14 bases lay in between. The V gene's germline CDR1 is SGHNT and CDR2 YYREEE (reference sequence). The PCR made use of 60 Vbeta and 13 Jbeta primers. Clones were read by immunoSEQ multiplex PCR, and TCRdb kept only the in-frame ones, dropping some. Among tens of thousands of clones listed, 70% to 85% were seen once. A word on this clone: The antigen remains unidentified.

The sequencing sample was made of PBMCs. The TCR was taken from a man aged 50 or older in good health and CMV-seronegative. The chain has TRBV5-4 and TRBJ2-1; a weak D match, TRBD1 (5 bases). CDR3 sequence: CASSTDTLVNEQFF. CDR3 nucleotide sequence: TGTGCCAGCAGCACGGACACCCTTGTCAATGAGCAGTTCTTC.